The rows below give T cell receptor beta chains drawn from one sample of a study of CD8 T cells in ankylosing spondylitis. In TCRdb, the 5' RACE reads were re-called with MiXCR into one record per CDR3 protein. This table has 150,000 to 200,000 distinct CDR3 sequences, approximately 20% appearing once. The sample taken for sequencing was blood, either unsorted or a sorted T cell fraction (not recorded which). The origin of the receptors is a male donor with ankylosing spondylitis or in good health (not recorded which). Each CDR3 is given with its conserved first and last residue. D genes are given only for firm matches. The listing skips clone size in some rows; elsewhere it reads once, few, many or a size class.

d_gene	abundance	v_gene	j_gene	CDR3aa	CDR3nt
TRBD2	many	TRBV4-1	TRBJ2-1	CASSQRRASGSTFAYNEQFF	TGCGCCAGCAGCCAGAGAAGAGCTAGCGGGAGCACTTTCGCCTACAATGAGCAGTTCTTC
TRBD1	few	TRBV6-6	TRBJ1-5	CASSSSDRVGSAQHF	TGTGCCAGCAGTTCGTCGGACAGGGTGGGCTCGGCCCAGCATTTT
.	many	TRBV5-1	TRBJ1-2	CASSQGHIYGYTF	TGCGCCAGCAGCCAAGGACATATCTATGGCTACACCTTC
.	many	TRBV5-1	TRBJ2-1	CASSLYLNTYNEQFF	TGCGCCAGCAGCTTGTACCTAAATACCTACAATGAGCAGTTCTTC
.	many	TRBV5-1	TRBJ2-4	CASSLVSGGLAKNIQYF	TGCGCCAGCAGCTTGGTGTCAGGGGGACTAGCCAAAAACATTCAGTACTTC
.	.	TRBV30	TRBJ2-1	CAWSLGQTTEQFF	TGTGCCTGGAGTCTCGGACAGACGACTGAGCAGTTCTTC
.	.	TRBV5-5	TRBJ1-5	CASSLTAHQPQHF	TGTGCCAGCAGCTTAACAGCCCATCAGCCCCAGCATTTT
.	.	TRBV18	TRBJ1-1	CASSPARGAGVAFF	TGTGCCAGCTCACCTGCGAGGGGGGCAGGTGTGGCTTTCTTT
.	.	TRBV7-2	TRBJ1-4	CASSLTVGSSNEKLFF	TGTGCCAGCAGCTTAACGGTGGGCAGCTCCAATGAAAAACTGTTTTTT
TRBD1	many	TRBV28	TRBJ1-5	CASSFAGTGKGQPQHF	TGTGCCAGCAGTTTCGCGGGGACAGGGAAGGGTCAGCCCCAGCATTTT
TRBD1	.	TRBV19	TRBJ1-2	CASSMQTGATLSYGYTF	TGTGCCAGTAGTATGCAGACAGGGGCAACCCTCAGCTATGGCTACACCTTC
.	few	TRBV5-4	TRBJ2-3	CASSRTGVSTDTQYF	TGTGCCAGCAGCCGGACCGGAGTTAGCACAGATACGCAGTATTTT
TRBD2	few	TRBV19	TRBJ2-1	CASSRTRSYNEQFF	TGTGCCAGTAGCCGGACTAGATCCTACAATGAGCAGTTCTTC
TRBD1	few	TRBV19	TRBJ1-2	CASSTRDRLNYGYTF	TGTGCCAGTAGTACCCGGGACAGACTTAACTATGGCTACACCTTC
.	few	TRBV28	TRBJ2-1	CASSFRPRIHYNEQFF	TGTGCCAGCAGTTTCAGACCCAGGATTCACTACAATGAGCAGTTCTTC
.	once	TRBV7-9	TRBJ2-3	CASSFAQGNTQYF	TGTGCCAGCAGCTTCGCGCAAGGAAATACGCAGTATTTT
.	few	TRBV5-1	TRBJ1-2	CASSLEGNYGYTF	TGCGCCAGCAGCTTGGAAGGGAACTATGGCTACACCTTC
.	few	TRBV20-1	TRBJ1-1	CSAQGVTEAFF	TGCAGTGCTCAGGGAGTCACTGAAGCTTTCTTT
TRBD1	.	TRBV28	TRBJ1-2	CASSTDTSDRRGYTF	TGTGCCAGCAGTACAGATACCTCGGACAGGCGTGGCTACACCTTC
.	many	TRBV20-1	TRBJ1-5	CSARESNQPQHF	TGCAGTGCTAGAGAGTCAAATCAGCCCCAGCATTTT
TRBD2	few	TRBV6-1	TRBJ2-5	CASLRYGSGRASSSETQYF	TGTGCCAGCCTTCGCTACGGAAGCGGGAGGGCCAGTTCATCCGAGACCCAGTACTTC
.	many	TRBV20-1	TRBJ2-1	CSASRWDTQFNEQFF	TGCAGTGCTAGTAGATGGGACACTCAGTTTAATGAGCAGTTCTTC
TRBD1	many	TRBV28	TRBJ1-5	CASRGQDLNQPQHF	TGTGCCAGCAGAGGACAGGACCTCAATCAGCCCCAGCATTTT
.	.	TRBV4-2	TRBJ2-2	CASSQDPVSGELFF	TGTGCCAGCAGCCAAGATCCAGTTTCCGGGGAGCTGTTTTTT
.	.	TRBV27	TRBJ1-1	CASSLSGAFEAFF	TGTGCCAGCAGTTTATCGGGGGCCTTTGAAGCTTTCTTT
.	many	TRBV12-3/TRBV12-4	TRBJ2-7	CASSLTSYYEQYF	TGTGCCAGCAGTTTAACCTCATATTACGAGCAGTACTTC
TRBD2	many	TRBV5-1	TRBJ2-1	CASSLAPQLAANEQFF	TGCGCCAGCAGCTTGGCTCCACAACTAGCGGCAAATGAGCAGTTCTTC
.	many	TRBV7-9	TRBJ1-6	CASSAGGRNSPLHF	TGTGCCAGCAGCGCTGGGGGGCGTAATTCACCCCTCCACTTT
.	.	TRBV19	TRBJ1-3	CASSSGSSGNTIYF	TGTGCCAGTAGTTCGGGGAGCTCTGGAAACACCATATATTTT
.	few	TRBV5-6	TRBJ2-3	CASSPLTGSPSTDTQYF	TGTGCCAGCAGCCCCCTAACAGGGAGTCCTAGCACAGATACGCAGTATTTT
.	.	TRBV19	TRBJ1-4	CASSAGTDFNEKLFF	TGTGCCAGTAGCGCCGGGACGGATTTTAATGAAAAACTGTTTTTT